Below are 8 T cell receptor beta chains sequenced from a single sample in a study of cytomegalovirus exposure and HLA in healthy donors (dated 2017 in TCRdb). To prepare the library, the immunoSEQ multiplex PCR assay was applied. For the multiplex PCR, a mixture combining 60 forward primers for TCR Vbeta segments and 13 reverse primers for TCR Jbeta segments was used. TCRdb holds this immuneACCESS table with in-frame rearrangements only. Some clones are missing; in checked studies, unresolved V genes explain under half, and the rest has no known cause. The table for this sample lists around 140,000 clones; approximately 85% of them were counted only once. Just over 8% of the sample comes from the top ten. The sample comprised PBMCs. The receptors derive from a woman in her 50s in good health and CMV-seropositive.

The chain carries TRBV7-2 and TRBJ2-3; 11 bases map to TRBD2. This CDR3 spans 17 amino acids. The V and J ends lost 5 bases and 0 bases, in that order; junction bases with no gene match: 7. The germline V gene encodes CDR1 SGHTA and CDR2 FQGNSA. The DNA for the CDR3 is TGTGCCAGCAGCCATAGACTAGCGGGGTATAGCACAGATACGCAGTATTTT. This translates into CASSHRLAGYSTDTQYF.

V usage is TRBV6-1 and J usage is TRBJ2-7; TRBD1 is a possible D gene (5 bases). V lost 1 base and J 7 bases, leaving 14 bases between the germline ends. CDR1 and CDR2 (germline): MNHNS, SASEGT. The CDR3 runs 14 residues. The CDR3: CASSEVSRAGEQYF. Written as DNA, the CDR3 is TGTGCCAGCAGTGAAGTATCCAGGGCCGGAGAGCAGTACTTC.

The CDR3 spells CASSVYPTATEAFF. CDR3 sequence (DNA): TGTGCCAGCAGCGTCTATCCGACAGCCACTGAAGCTTTCTTT. The gene calls are TRBV9 and TRBJ1-1, with D maybe TRBD1 (5 bases). This CDR3 contains 14 residues. V was trimmed by 2 bases and J by 4 bases, leaving 12 bases between them. Looked up from germline, CDR1 is SGDLS and CDR2 is YYNGEE.

V gene TRBV10-1 combines with J gene TRBJ2-2; no clear D. The V end was cut by 4 bases, the J end by 4 bases, with 10 bases between. The germline gives CDR1 WNHNN, CDR2 SYGVQD (reference sequence). The CDR3 sequence is 14 residues long. The CDR3, as DNA: TGCGCCAGCAGTGGAACAGTACGCACCGGGGAGCTGTTTTTT. Its protein is CASSGTVRTGELFF.

This chain uses TRBV5-1 with TRBJ1-2; D unresolved. Germline V lookup: CDR1 SGHRS, CDR2 YFSETQ. The CDR3 is 14 residues long. With 2 bases removed from V and 0 bases from J, the gap between germline ends came to 8 bases. The CDR3 loop reads CASSFSGTNYGYTF. The DNA of the CDR3 is TGCGCCAGCAGCTTCTCAGGAACTAACTATGGCTACACCTTC.

The chain combines TRBV13 with TRBJ2-7; D gene uncertain. This CDR3 is 12 amino acids long. V was trimmed by 1 base and J by 6 bases, leaving 7 bases between them. CDR1 is PRHDT, CDR2 FYEKMQ, per germline (reference sequence). CDR3 loop: CASSLVAGEQYF. The CDR3 DNA reads TGTGCCAGCAGCTTAGTAGCTGGCGAGCAGTACTTC.

The chain combines TRBV19 with TRBJ1-4, with D hard to call. The CDR3 is 14 residues long. Germline V gene data show CDR1 as LNHDA and CDR2 as SQIVND (reference sequence). The germline V and J ends were trimmed by 1 base and 7 bases, with 10 bases remaining between them. The CDR3 DNA is TGTGCCAGTAGTATAGGGCCCCGAAGTGAAAAACTGTTTTTT. Its translation: CASSIGPRSEKLFF.

The chain recombines TRBV30 with TRBJ2-7; D might be TRBD2 (5 bases). This CDR3 region has 12 residues. CDR1 GTSNPN and CDR2 SVGIG come from the germline V gene (reference sequence). V dropped 2 bases and J dropped 5 bases, with 10 bases sitting between them. The CDR3 here is CAWSRGSNEQYF. The CDR3 DNA is TGTGCCTGGAGTCGCGGGTCCAACGAGCAGTACTTC.